Detailed here is one T cell receptor (beta chain). Assay: immunoSEQ multiplex PCR; the TCRdb copy retains only in-frame clones and omits some. The table has some 200,000 clones, around 84% seen once; the top ten hold approximately 14%. The sample comes from a study of blood T cell repertoires in COVID-19. Study information: The United States, Italy and Spain provided the acute and convalescent COVID-19 samples.

Germline V gives CDR1 LNHDA, CDR2 SQIVND (reference sequence). V dropped 3 bases and J dropped 3; count of bases not matched to a gene: 9. The CDR3 runs 18 residues. V usage is TRBV19 and J usage is TRBJ1-6, with TRBD1 matching 9 bases. The specimen was peripheral blood. This TCR came from a man aged 30 to 39 with active or convalescent COVID-19. In nucleotides, the CDR3 is TGTGCCAGTAGTATTGGTCGCCGGGACAGGGACTATAATTCACCCCTCCACTTT. Protein product: CASSIGRRDRDYNSPLHF.